This T cell receptor beta chain was sequenced during a study of shared clonotypes between healthy human individuals. This was a deep-level run. Sequenced by immunoSEQ multiplex PCR; TCRdb stores in-frame clones only, minus some. The repertoire has more than 2,000,000 clones, roughly 93% of them found once; the top ten carry 0.39%. Per the germline V gene, CDR1 is MNHEY and CDR2 is SMNVEV (reference sequence). The CDR3 is 18 residues long. V shed 5 bases and J 1 base; nucleotides not matched to a gene: 10. The donors, healthy adults who were HIV-negative, had experienced no recent acute infections or vaccinations.

This sequence was found in a man between 18 and 35 years old in good health. Some clones in this sample may be carry-over from other donors' samples. The sample was naive CD4+ T cells from PBMCs. Subset defined: CD45RA+ positively selected. The V gene is TRBV27, the J gene TRBJ2-6; the match to TRBD1 covers 8 bases. The CDR3 reads CASSPRQGSSSGANVLTF. The CDR3 DNA reads as TGTGCCAGCAGTCCACGACAGGGGTCTTCTTCTGGGGCCAACGTCCTGACTTTC.